These 19 T cell receptor beta chains were sequenced from one sample in a study of T cells in Graves' hyperthyroidism and ophthalmopathy. The source material, RNA transcripts, was used to amplify TCR beta CDR3 regions. TCR CDR3 regions were first amplified by RT-PCR with HTBI primers. One entry per CDR3 protein, called by TCRdb with MiXCR from the multiplex PCR reads. Found here are about 560,000 distinct CDR3 sequences, around 46% of them singletons; the top ten hold roughly 8.2%. Source material: peripheral blood or thyroid tissue (not recorded which). Every receptor here comes from a woman younger than 30 with Graves' hyperthyroidism.

Only a few counts were recorded for this clonotype. The chain employs TRBV7-2 and TRBJ2-2, with D unresolved. The germline V gene has CDR1 SGHTA and CDR2 FQGNSA. The CDR3 extends over 13 amino acids. The V end was cut by 1 base, the J end by 6 bases, with 6 bases between. CDR3 sequence (DNA): TGTGCCAGCAGCTTAGTAGATGCCGGGGAGCTGTTTTTT. This encodes CASSLVDAGELFF.

The table lists this clonotype with a few counts. CDR3 nucleotides: TGCGCCAGCAGCTCAGGACAGCCCTCTGGAAACACCATATATTTT. As protein: CASSSGQPSGNTIYF. The chain combines TRBV5-1 with TRBJ1-3; TRBD1 might be the D (6 bases). Per the germline V gene, CDR1 is SGHRS and CDR2 is YFSETQ. Trimming shortened V by 3 bases and J by 0 bases, and 10 bases separated the two germline ends. This CDR3 contains 15 residues.

The V gene is TRBV29-1, the J gene TRBJ1-5; D ambiguous. The CDR3 sequence is 13 residues long. Germline lookup yields CDR1 SQVTM and CDR2 ANQGSEA. CDR3 in DNA: TGCAGAGATTCCCAATATAGCAATCAGCCCCAGCATTTT. Its translation: CRDSQYSNQPQHF.

This clonotype has a handful of counts. This sequence joins TRBV6-5 and TRBJ1-1; the D gene is possibly TRBD1 (6 bases). V lost 4 bases and J 4 bases, leaving 16 bases between the germline ends. CDR3 size: 15 residues. Germline CDR1 and CDR2: MNHEY and SVGAGI. The CDR3 sequence: CASSSPGAWGTEAFF. CDR3 bases: TGTGCCAGCAGTTCCCCAGGGGCGTGGGGCACTGAAGCTTTCTTT.

This clonotype was counted many times. The rearrangement uses TRBV15 and TRBJ2-5; maybe TRBD2 (5 bases). The CDR3 length is 15 residues. V was pared by 5 bases and J by 7 bases, with 20 bases between. Looked up from germline, CDR1 is LNHNV and CDR2 is YYDKDF (reference sequence). CDR3: CATSGVRLPSGTQYF. CDR3 sequence (DNA): TGTGCCACCAGCGGGGTGCGACTACCCTCCGGGACCCAGTACTTC.

This clonotype was observed at least ten times. The chain carries TRBV7-9 and TRBJ2-5, with D hard to call. Trimming pared 5 bases from V and 1 base from J, leaving 11 bases between. Germline-derived CDR1 and CDR2 are SEHNR and FQNEAQ (reference sequence). The CDR3 is 14 residues long. CDR3 nucleotides: TGTGCCAGCAGCATCCAGGACGGCCAAGAGACCCAGTACTTC. Protein sequence: CASSIQDGQETQYF.

The chain joins TRBV7-6 to TRBJ2-7; D ambiguous. This CDR3 spans 10 amino acids. The V end was cut by 11 bases, the J end by 6 bases, with 11 bases between. CDR1 SGHVS and CDR2 FNYEAQ come from the germline V gene. As DNA, the CDR3 is TGTGCCGGAGAGCCGTCCGAGCAGTACTTC. Its translation is CAGEPSEQYF.

The chain uses TRBV9 and TRBJ1-3; D not resolved. V was pared by 2 bases and J by 4 bases, with 10 bases between. The CDR3 is made up of 14 amino acids. Germline V gene data show CDR1 as SGDLS and CDR2 as YYNGEE. The CDR3 loop reads CASSVGGLGNTIYF. CDR3 in DNA: TGTGCCAGCAGCGTTGGCGGGCTCGGAAACACCATATATTTT.

Regarding this clonotype: A much larger clone lies one base from this, so it may be a read error. This CDR3 reads CASKNPGEETQYF. CDR3 DNA: TGTGCCAGCAAGAACCCCGGGGAAGAGACCCAGTACTTC. The chain is built from TRBV2 and TRBJ2-5; D perhaps matches TRBD2 (5 bases). Germline V gene sequence: CDR1 SNHLY, CDR2 FYNNEI. The V end lost 7 bases, the J end lost 3 bases, and 12 bases lay between the germline ends. The CDR3 has 13 amino acids.

A remark on this clonotype: Relative to the germline gene, one junction end is altered; a read error may explain this. The chain uses TRBV7-6 and TRBJ2-7; maybe TRBD2 (6 bases). Germline CDR1 SGHVS, CDR2 FNYEAQ. The CDR3 consists of 16 residues. CDR3 DNA: TGCGCCAGCAGCTTGGAAGAGGGAGGTCTATCCTACGAGCAGTACTTC. It translates to CASSLEEGGLSYEQYF.

J is TRBJ1-4 and V is TRBV25-1; perhaps TRBD1 as D (6 bases). Trimming left V 6 bases short and J 6 bases short, with 17 bases between. Germline assignment: CDR1 MGHDK and CDR2 SYGVNS. The CDR3 is 15 residues long. CDR3 in DNA: TGTGCCAGCAGGGACTCGAGAGGGGGACATGAAAAACTGTTTTTT. Residues: CASRDSRGGHEKLFF.

This clonotype was observed at least ten times. The chain has TRBV2 and TRBJ2-7, with D uncertain. The CDR3 is made up of 12 amino acids. Per the germline V gene, CDR1 is SNHLY and CDR2 is FYNNEI. V lost 2 bases and J lost 5, with 7 bases in between. CDR3 bases: TGTGCCAGCAGTGAATCTCTGAACGAGCAGTACTTC. It encodes CASSESLNEQYF.

The chain has TRBV12-3 or TRBV12-4 and TRBJ2-2; 13 bases agree with TRBD2. The CDR3 loop spans 17 amino acids. V lost 4 bases and J lost 5; bases outside the gene matches: 7. Written as DNA, the CDR3 is TGTGCCAGCAGTTATGGACTAGCGGGAGTAGAAACCGGGGAGCTGTTTTTT. This gives the protein CASSYGLAGVETGELFF.

This clonotype has at least ten counts. The CDR3 spells CASSLGRTSTYEQYF. CDR3 DNA: TGCGCCAGCAGCTTGGGCAGAACTTCGACCTACGAGCAGTACTTC. This rearrangement joins TRBV5-1 to TRBJ2-7; D is undetermined. CDR1 is SGHRS, CDR2 YFSETQ, per germline. This CDR3 region has 15 residues. Trimming left V 0 bases short and J 2 bases short, with 12 bases between.

The chain has TRBV24-1 and TRBJ2-7, with a possible D match to TRBD2 (7 bases). Trimming stripped 4 bases from V and 6 bases from J, with 21 bases between. This CDR3 is built from 16 residues. Germline loops: CDR1 KGHDR, CDR2 SFDVKD. The CDR3 DNA reads as TGTGCCACCAGTGACCCCACGAAGGGGGGGAGCGGCGAGCAGTACTTC. It translates to CATSDPTKGGSGEQYF.

This clonotype was detected only a few times. This sequence joins TRBV15 and TRBJ2-7; TRBD2 is a possible D gene (5 bases). CDR1 and CDR2 from the germline V gene are LNHNV and YYDKDF (reference sequence). The V end lost 1 base, the J end lost 2 bases, and 9 bases lay between the germline ends. The length of the CDR3 is 14 residues. This chain's CDR3 is CATSRGGGTYEQYF. CDR3 sequence (DNA): TGTGCCACCAGCAGAGGTGGAGGCACCTACGAGCAGTACTTC.

V usage is TRBV7-9 and J usage is TRBJ2-6, with 11 bases that match TRBD1. This CDR3 is built from 16 residues. Per germline, CDR1 SEHNR and CDR2 FQNEAQ (reference sequence). The J segment lost 2 bases and the V segment lost 6 bases, leaving 3 bases of the junction unmatched. This CDR3 reads CASRDRGRPGANVLTF. The CDR3 bases are TGTGCCAGCAGGGACAGGGGGCGCCCTGGGGCCAACGTCCTGACTTTC.

This clonotype showed up just a few times. The chain recombines TRBV2 with TRBJ2-2; TRBD2 matches 11 bases. V was pared by 0 bases and J by 6 bases, with 3 bases of the junction left unmatched. CDR3 size: 16 residues. Germline values: CDR1 SNHLY, CDR2 FYNNEI. CDR3 loop: CASSEALAGGPGELFF. CDR3 bases: TGTGCCAGCAGTGAAGCGTTAGCGGGAGGGCCCGGGGAGCTGTTTTTT.

On this clonotype itself: A read error may be the cause here, since a much bigger clone is one base away. The J gene is TRBJ1-5, the V gene TRBV10-3, with D tentatively TRBD1 (5 bases). This CDR3 region has 13 residues. Trimming removed 3 bases at V and 7 bases at J, with 10 bases between. CDR1 is ENHRY and CDR2 is SYGVKD in the germline V gene. The CDR3 region has the DNA TGTGCCATCAGTGACAGGGAACAGCAGCCCCAGCATTTT. Amino acid sequence: CAISDREQQPQHF.